The 5 T cell receptor beta chains reported below all come from one sample, sequenced in a study of T cell repertoires in cytomegalovirus infection. These TCRs are of unknown antigen specificity. TCRdb re-called the reads with MiXCR, one entry per CDR3 protein. In the table there are fewer than 850,000 distinct CDR3 sequences, around 29% of which are singletons. Sample: cultured CD8+ T cells from PBMCs, taken from culture after CMV antigen stimulation. The receptors shown here come from a human donor in good health (CMV status not recorded). Some clones in this sample may be carry-over from other donors' samples.

The chain links TRBV12-3 or TRBV12-4 to TRBJ1-2; 9 nucleotides line up with TRBD1. The CDR3 runs 15 residues. J gave up 3 bases and V 0 bases, and 2 bases lay outside the gene matches. Here the CDR3 reads CASSLAGQGDYGYTF. The DNA of the CDR3 is TGTGCCAGCAGTTTAGCGGGACAGGGTGACTATGGCTACACCTTC.

V gene TRBV6-5 combines with J gene TRBJ1-6; the match to TRBD1 covers 7 bases. The CDR3 contains 19 residues. CDR1 and CDR2 (germline): MNHEY, SVGAGI. J lost 7 bases, V lost 6 bases, and 21 bases had no gene match. The DNA for the CDR3 is TGTGCCAGCAGCCGATGGGACGCACTGGCCGGGACAGAAAATTCACCCCTCCACTTT. Amino acids: CASSRWDALAGTENSPLHF.

This chain connects TRBV6-2 or TRBV6-3 to TRBJ2-3; TRBD2 matches 11 bases. The CDR3 covers 22 residues. Germline V lookup: CDR1 MNHEY, CDR2 SVGEGT. Trimming at V came to 2 bases and at J to 0 bases, leaving 19 bases not matched to a gene. The CDR3 bases are TGTGCCAGCAGTTACCGAAGAACTAGCGGGGGCACAATCATACCTAGCACAGATACGCAGTATTTT. Protein: CASSYRRTSGGTIIPSTDTQYF.

This clonotype was picked up a small number of times. This chain links TRBV7-8 with TRBJ2-5; no clear D. Germline assignment: CDR1 SGHVS and CDR2 FQNEAQ. V was pared by 1 base and J by 5 bases, with 11 bases between. The CDR3 spans 14 residues. DNA of the CDR3: TGTGCCAGCAGCTTAGTTGCGATTAGGGAGACCCAGTACTTC. It translates to CASSLVAIRETQYF.

V and J are TRBV6-1 and TRBJ2-7; TRBD2 is a possible D gene (5 bases). This CDR3 comprises 11 residues. V lost 5 bases and J lost 7, with 9 bases in between. Germline assignment: CDR1 MNHNS and CDR2 SASEGT. The CDR3 sequence: CASSTTGEQYV. The CDR3, as DNA: TGTGCCAGCAGTACTACGGGGGAGCAGTACGTC.